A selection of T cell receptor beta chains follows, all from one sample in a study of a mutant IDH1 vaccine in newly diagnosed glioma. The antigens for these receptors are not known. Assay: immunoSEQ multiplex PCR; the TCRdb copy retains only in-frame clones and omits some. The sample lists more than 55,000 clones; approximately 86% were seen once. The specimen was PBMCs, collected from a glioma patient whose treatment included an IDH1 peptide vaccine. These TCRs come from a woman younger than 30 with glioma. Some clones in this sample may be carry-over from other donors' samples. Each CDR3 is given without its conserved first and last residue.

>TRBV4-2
ASSQEYGDRSYEQY
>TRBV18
ASSPSGGRSNQPQH
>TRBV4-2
ASSQVGQGVDTQY
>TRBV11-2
ASYSSTSMNTEAF
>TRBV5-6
ASSPGGVTSPLH
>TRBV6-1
ASTKQWSNQPQH
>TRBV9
ASSAGPAPPLH
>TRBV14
ASTLGQNTEAF
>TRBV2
ASRGLAGGPQETQY
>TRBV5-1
ASSMDGTGNTIY
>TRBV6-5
ASSYSNPGQGNGYT
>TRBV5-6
ASSVISGYNEQF
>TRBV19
ASSPVGGASYGYT
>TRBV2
ASSYTGGSSYGYT
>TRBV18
ASSPPVRGRNTEAF
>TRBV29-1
SAPWPGETQY
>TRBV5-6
ASSFRGRRPSPLH
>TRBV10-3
AASRLVGDSLNTEAF
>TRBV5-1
ASSYLAGDNTEAF
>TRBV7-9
ASSSTRDGSLGANVLT
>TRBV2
ASSEARHAIRPQH
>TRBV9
ASSVVGSGAYNEQF
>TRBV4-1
ASSQDRNEQY
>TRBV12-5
ASGQPGVWDQPQH
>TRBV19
ASSMVSSGTISYEQY
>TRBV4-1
ASSLRGGSTSYEQY
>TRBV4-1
ASSLMGGTTYNEQF
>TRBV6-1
ASSPRTGNEKLF
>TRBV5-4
ASQDDRTNEKLF
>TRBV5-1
ASSLLTGPNTEAF
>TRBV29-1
SVVFWGSSVAEAF
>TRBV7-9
ASSLTEGLAYNEQF
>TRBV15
ATSRASVSGANVLT
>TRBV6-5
ASRTGSYGYT
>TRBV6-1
AILRDGLYEQY
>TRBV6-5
ASSTTGGVNTEAF
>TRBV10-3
AIRRPGAGSTDTQY
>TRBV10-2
ASSESNQPQH
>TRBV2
ASALDRANTEAF
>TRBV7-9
ASRRTTGWTEAF
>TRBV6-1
ASRNFVTEAF
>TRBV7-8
ASSPRQLYEQY
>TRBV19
ASSMTGRGYEQY
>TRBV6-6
ASSKGTSGSYEQY
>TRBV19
ASSIEGQGSYEQY
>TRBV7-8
ASSQKQGSGELF
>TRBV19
ASSIWGRGEEGYT